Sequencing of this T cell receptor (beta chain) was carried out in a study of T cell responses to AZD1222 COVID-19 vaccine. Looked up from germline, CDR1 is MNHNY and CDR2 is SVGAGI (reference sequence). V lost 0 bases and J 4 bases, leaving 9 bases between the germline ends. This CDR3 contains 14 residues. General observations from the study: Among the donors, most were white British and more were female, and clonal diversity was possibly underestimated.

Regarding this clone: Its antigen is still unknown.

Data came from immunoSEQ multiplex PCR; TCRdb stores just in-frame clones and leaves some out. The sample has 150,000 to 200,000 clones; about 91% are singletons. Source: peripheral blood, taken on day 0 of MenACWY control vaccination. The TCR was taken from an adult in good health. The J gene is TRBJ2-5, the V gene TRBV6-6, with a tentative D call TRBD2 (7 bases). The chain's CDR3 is CASSYSRGGETQYF. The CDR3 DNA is TGTGCCAGCAGTTACTCAAGGGGGGGAGAGACCCAGTACTTC.